The 32 T cell receptor beta chains in this list originate from one sample, sequenced in a study of T cell repertoires in cytomegalovirus infection. TCRdb analysed the reads with MiXCR anew, one entry per CDR3 protein. The data contain 350,000 to 550,000 distinct CDR3 sequences, around 32% of them seen just once; the ten biggest clones take up roughly 13%. The sequenced sample was PBMCs. The receptor set was obtained from a human donor in good health (CMV status not recorded). Some clones in this sample may be carry-over from other donors' samples.

Notes on this clonotype: A single base separates this from a much larger clone, so it may be a read error. V gene TRBV7-2 combines with J gene TRBJ2-1, with 8 bases identical to TRBD2. V was clipped by 4 bases and J by 3 bases; unmatched bases: 8. Per germline, CDR1 SGHTA and CDR2 FQGNSA. The CDR3 is 16 amino acids. CDR3 amino acids: CASSSFSGVLYNEQFF. Written as DNA, the CDR3 is TGTGCCAGCAGCTCTTTTAGCGGGGTGCTCTACAATGAGCAGTTCTTC.

This chain connects TRBV7-8 to TRBJ2-7, with D unclear. Trimming shortened V by 1 base and J by 2 bases, and 12 bases separated the two germline ends. The length of the CDR3 is 15 residues. Germline loops: CDR1 SGHVS, CDR2 FQNEAQ. This CDR3 reads CASSLETDRTYEQYF. The CDR3 nucleotides are TGTGCCAGCAGCTTAGAGACGGATCGGACCTACGAGCAGTACTTC.

For this clonotype: Without the conserved terminal phenylalanine or tryptophan, this CDR3 likely stems from a read error. V usage is TRBV27 and J usage is TRBJ1-6, with a weak D call TRBD1 (5 bases). The germline gives CDR1 MNHEY, CDR2 SMNVEV (reference sequence). V was pared by 6 bases and J by 13 bases, with 19 bases between. This CDR3 is 14 amino acids long. CDR3 sequence reads: CASSPPPPRGPLHI. The CDR3 DNA reads as TGTGCCAGCAGCCCCCCCCCTCCTCGGGGCCCCCTCCACATT.

This clonotype appeared many times. The chain combines TRBV6-5 with TRBJ1-6, with 7 bases matching TRBD1. Germline loops: CDR1 MNHEY, CDR2 SVGAGI. The V gene end was trimmed by 2 bases and the J gene end by 9 bases; junction bases not matched to a gene: 4. The CDR3 length is 14 residues. Here the CDR3 reads CASSYSDRVSPLHF. The CDR3 nucleotides read TGTGCCAGCAGTTACAGCGACAGGGTTTCACCCCTCCACTTT.

This clonotype was seen a handful of times. The genes are TRBV3-1 and TRBJ2-7; maybe TRBD1 (6 bases). This CDR3 is 16 amino acids long. Per germline, CDR1 LGHDT and CDR2 YNNKEL (reference sequence). The V end was cut by 4 bases, the J end by 2 bases, with 18 bases between. The CDR3 is CASSPKLGTLTYEQYF. The CDR3 region has the DNA TGTGCCAGCAGCCCCAAGCTAGGGACACTGACCTACGAGCAGTACTTC.

This clonotype was found a few times. The rearrangement joins TRBV7-2 to TRBJ2-2; D is uncertain. From germline, CDR1 is SGHTA and CDR2 FQGNSA. The CDR3 loop spans 15 amino acids. The V end was cut by 0 bases, the J end by 2 bases, with 7 bases between. In DNA form, the CDR3 reads TGTGCCAGCAGCTTAGCCACAGAAAACACCGGGGAGCTGTTTTTT. Protein product: CASSLATENTGELFF.

In its sample, this clonotype was seen a few times. V usage is TRBV6-1 and J usage is TRBJ2-3, with 13 bases lining up with TRBD2. The germline gives CDR1 MNHNS, CDR2 SASEGT. V was pared by 4 bases and J by 3 bases, with 7 bases of the junction left unmatched. This CDR3 contains 17 residues. Written as DNA, the CDR3 is TGTGCCAGCAGTGCCCTTACTAGCGGGGGGGCGACAGATACGCAGTATTTT. Translation: CASSALTSGGATDTQYF.

J is TRBJ1-2 and V is TRBV29-1; tentatively, D is TRBD1 (5 bases). The length of the CDR3 is 14 residues. Trimming stripped 4 bases from V and 6 bases from J, with 18 bases between. Germline V CDR1 and CDR2: SQVTM, ANQGSEA. The CDR3 region is CSVGGPGLGNGYTF. CDR3 DNA: TGCAGCGTTGGCGGTCCAGGGCTGGGCAATGGCTACACCTTC. Full variable domain (outside the CDR3, taken from reference TRBV29-1 and TRBJ1-2): SAVISQKPSRDICQRGTSLTIQCQVDSQVTMMFWYRQQPGQSLTLIATANQGSEATYESGFVIDKFPISRPNLTFSTLTVSNMSPEDSSIYLCSVGGPGLGNGYTFGSGTRLTVV.

This clonotype was picked up a small number of times. This rearrangement joins TRBV5-1 to TRBJ1-1, with 11 bases aligning to TRBD1. The length of the CDR3 is 14 residues. The germline V gene has CDR1 SGHRS and CDR2 YFSETQ. The J segment lost 3 bases and the V segment lost 7 bases, leaving 5 bases of the junction unmatched. CDR3 protein: CASVGQGADTEAFF. DNA for the CDR3: TGCGCCAGCGTAGGACAGGGGGCGGACACTGAAGCTTTCTTT.

This clonotype occurred a few times. The chain joins TRBV12-3 or TRBV12-4 to TRBJ1-4; D not resolved. This CDR3 has 15 residues. Trimming stripped 1 base from V and 5 bases from J, with 11 bases between. The CDR3 reads CASSLGRSRNEKLFF. CDR3 nucleotides: TGTGCCAGCAGTTTAGGCCGCTCTCGAAATGAAAAACTGTTTTTT.

In this sample, this clonotype turned up many times. The chain carries TRBV6-6 and TRBJ2-2; 14 bases fit TRBD2. The germline V gene encodes CDR1 MNHNY and CDR2 SVGAGI (reference sequence). The CDR3 loop spans 15 amino acids. Germline trimming cut 7 bases from V and 8 bases from J; bases unmatched to any gene: 6. CDR3 bases: TGTGCCAGCACCCGACTAGCGGGGGGGCCGGGGGAGCTGTTTTTT. Translation gives CASTRLAGGPGELFF.

There are many counts of this clonotype. This sequence joins TRBV7-2 and TRBJ1-1, with 10 bases that match TRBD1. This CDR3 comprises 19 residues. The V gene's germline CDR1 is SGHTA and CDR2 FQGNSA. V lost 5 bases to trimming and J lost 3 bases; unmatched junction nucleotides: 18. The CDR3 protein is CASSKAPGQGTAHHTEAFF. CDR3 DNA sequence: TGTGCCAGCAGCAAAGCTCCGGGACAGGGGACCGCACATCACACTGAAGCTTTCTTT.

The table lists this clonotype with a few counts. CDR3 in DNA: TGTGCCAGCACCCAGACGGGGGGAGGTCAGCCCCAGCATTTT. Its protein is CASTQTGGGQPQHF. This rearrangement joins TRBV6-5 to TRBJ1-5; the D gene is possibly TRBD1 (5 bases). CDR1 MNHEY and CDR2 SVGAGI come from the germline V gene. Trimming shortened V by 7 bases and J by 6 bases, and 16 bases separated the two germline ends. The CDR3 runs 14 residues.

CDR3 DNA sequence: TGTGCCAGTAGTACCGGTCGGGACAGGGGCTATGGCTACACCTTC. It translates to CASSTGRDRGYGYTF. The gene calls are TRBV19 and TRBJ1-2, with 10 bases lining up with TRBD1. Trimming cost V 4 bases and J 4 bases; bases outside gene matches: 6. Per the germline V gene, CDR1 is LNHDA and CDR2 is SQIVND (reference sequence). The CDR3 extends over 15 amino acids. Combining the CDR3 with reference TRBV19 and TRBJ1-2 gives the whole variable domain DGGITQSPKYLFRKEGQNVTLSCEQNLNHDAMYWYRQDPGQGLRLIYYSQIVNDFQKGDIAEGYSVSREKKESFPLTVTSAQKNPTAFYLCASSTGRDRGYGYTFGSGTRLTVV.

Written as DNA, the CDR3 is TGTGCCTGGAGCGTTACCAGGACAGGGGCTGGCTACACCTTC. Protein: CAWSVTRTGAGYTF. V usage is TRBV30 and J usage is TRBJ1-2, with 9 bases identical to TRBD1. Germline V CDR1 and CDR2: GTSNPN, SVGIG (reference sequence). This CDR3 comprises 14 residues. Trimming removed 3 bases from V and 7 bases from J; junction bases left unmatched: 9.

The J gene is TRBJ1-5, the V gene TRBV23-1; D is ambiguous. TRBV23-1 is reported as an ORF; its role is uncertain. V shed 2 bases and J shed 7 bases, with 9 bases lying between them. The CDR3 contains 13 residues. CDR3 region: CASSQLCGQPQHF. CDR3 bases: TGCGCCAGCAGTCAACTTTGCGGCCAGCCCCAGCATTTT.

This clonotype was recorded at least ten times. The J gene is TRBJ2-5, the V gene TRBV7-6, with D possibly being TRBD2 (6 bases). In germline, CDR1 is SGHVS, CDR2 FNYEAQ. V lost 5 bases and J 5 bases, leaving 27 bases between the germline ends. The length of the CDR3 is 18 residues. The DNA of the CDR3 is TGTGCCAGCAGCCAAAGAGGCGGGACTTTTAAACTGGGGGAGACCCAGTACTTC. Its protein product is CASSQRGGTFKLGETQYF.

The table lists this clonotype with a few counts. The chain employs TRBV2 and TRBJ2-7, with D unresolved. Germline V gene data show CDR1 as SNHLY and CDR2 as FYNNEI. The CDR3 length is 14 residues. Between the trimmed V and J ends, which lost 4 bases and 0 bases, there was a span of 10 bases. The CDR3 region has the DNA TGTGCCAGCAGTGGAACGAGGCACTCCTACGAGCAGTACTTC. Translation: CASSGTRHSYEQYF.

V and J are TRBV18 and TRBJ1-1; perhaps TRBD1 as D (5 bases). This CDR3 is built from 15 residues. Germline V lookup: CDR1 KGHSH, CDR2 LQKENI. V was trimmed by 2 bases and J by 4 bases, leaving 14 bases between them. The CDR3 DNA reads TGTGCCAGCTCACCAAGGCAGGGAAGTCGCACTGAAGCTTTCTTT. It is translated as CASSPRQGSRTEAFF.

This sequence joins TRBV6-2 or TRBV6-3 and TRBJ1-2; 9 bases map to TRBD1. The junction had 6 bases not matched to a gene; V was cut back by 6 bases and J by 1 base. Germline lookup yields CDR1 MNHEY and CDR2 SVGEGT. The CDR3 spans 15 residues. CDR3 DNA sequence: TGTGCCAGCAGATCCGGGACAGGGCATAACTATGGCTACACCTTC. Residues: CASRSGTGHNYGYTF.

This clonotype was counted at least ten times. This sequence joins TRBV7-6 and TRBJ1-1, with no clear D. Trimming shortened V by 0 bases and J by 1 base, and 6 bases separated the two germline ends. Germline V gene sequence: CDR1 SGHVS, CDR2 FNYEAQ. The CDR3 consists of 14 residues. The CDR3: CASSLASRNTEAFF. CDR3 nucleotides: TGTGCCAGCAGCTTAGCGAGCCGGAACACTGAAGCTTTCTTT.

This clonotype was recorded many times. The CDR3 loop reads CASSLIQDTEAFF. The CDR3 DNA is TGTGCCAGCAGTTTGATTCAGGACACTGAAGCTTTCTTT. The gene calls are TRBV27 and TRBJ1-1; D gene unclear. The CDR3 is made up of 13 amino acids. The V end was cut by 3 bases, the J end by 3 bases, with 8 bases between. CDR1 and CDR2 (germline): MNHEY, SMNVEV (reference sequence).

This clonotype occurred many times. The V gene is TRBV7-6, the J gene TRBJ1-1; 9 nucleotides match TRBD1. CDR3 length equals 15 residues. Germline-derived CDR1 and CDR2 are SGHVS and FNYEAQ. J gave up 7 bases and V 4 bases, and 10 bases lay outside the gene matches. CDR3 sequence: CASSSGGTGKGEAFF. The CDR3 coding sequence is TGTGCCAGCAGCTCCGGGGGGACAGGGAAAGGTGAAGCTTTCTTT.

At least ten counts were recorded for this clonotype. The chain employs TRBV12-3 or TRBV12-4 and TRBJ2-3, with D hard to call. Trimming took 2 bases from V and 2 from J, leaving 11 bases between them. This CDR3 spans 15 amino acids. The CDR3 nucleotides read TGTGCCAGCAGTTTACGTAGTGCATACACAGATACGCAGTATTTT. Protein sequence: CASSLRSAYTDTQYF.

In its sample, this clonotype was seen a few times. V usage is TRBV7-8 and J usage is TRBJ2-7; 8 nucleotides match TRBD2. The CDR3 length is 14 residues. The V segment lost 2 bases and the J segment 3 bases; nucleotides outside the gene matches: 3. CDR1 SGHVS and CDR2 FQNEAQ come from the germline V gene. The CDR3: CASSLNRGGYEQYF. The CDR3 DNA follows: TGTGCCAGCAGCTTAAATCGGGGGGGCTACGAGCAGTACTTC. The full variable domain, rest sourced from reference TRBV7-8 and TRBJ2-7, is GAGVSQSPRYKVAKRGQDVALRCDPISGHVSLFWYQQALGQGPEFLTYFQNEAQLDKSGLPSDRFFAERPEGSVSTLKIQRTQQEDSAVYLCASSLNRGGYEQYFGPGTRLTVT.

The chain couples TRBV18 to TRBJ1-1; D gene unclear. V lost 0 bases, J lost 1 base, and 9 bases lay in between. The CDR3 runs to 15 residues. Germline values: CDR1 KGHSH, CDR2 LQKENI. CDR3 in DNA: TGTGCCAGCTCACCACCCGGGTTCGGGAACACTGAAGCTTTCTTT. This translates into CASSPPGFGNTEAFF.

The rearrangement joins TRBV19 to TRBJ1-1, with D possibly TRBD1 on 5 matching bases. CDR1 and CDR2 (germline): LNHDA, SQIVND (reference sequence). CDR3 length: 15 amino acids. V gave up 5 bases and J gave up 6 bases, with 19 bases separating them. The CDR3 DNA reads as TGTGCCAGTAGTGCCGAAGGGGAGTACGACGCTGAAGCTTTCTTT. Translating it yields CASSAEGEYDAEAFF.

Notes on this clonotype: The conserved closing phenylalanine or tryptophan is absent in this CDR3, likely reflecting a read error. The DNA is left out, because the CDR3 cannot be placed on it with certainty; the CDR3 is given as TCRdb lists it. The CDR3 here is CASRPDIINNEQLL. V is TRBV7-8 and J is TRBJ2-1; the D call in the table, TRBD1, was not verified against the DNA. The germline gives CDR1 SGHVS, CDR2 FQNEAQ. The CDR3 sequence runs 14 residues, both termini included.

Worth noting for this clonotype: Possible read error: a much larger clone is one base away. The CDR3 does not close with the conserved phenylalanine or tryptophan, likely indicating a read error. The chain recombines TRBV7-2 with TRBJ1-6; maybe TRBD1 (5 bases). Trimming removed 6 bases from V and 7 bases from J, with 16 bases in between. The germline gives CDR1 SGHTA, CDR2 FQGNSA. This CDR3 has 15 residues. CDR3 DNA: TGTGCCAGCAGTTACTCCGGGACTCAAAATTCACCCCTCCACTAT. It encodes CASSYSGTQNSPLHY.

This clonotype was observed a handful of times. The chain joins TRBV10-3 to TRBJ2-5; 7 bases agree with TRBD2. CDR1 is ENHRY, CDR2 SYGVKD, per germline. With V trimmed by 0 bases and J by 5 bases, 9 bases remained unmatched. This CDR3 has 16 amino acids. The CDR3 DNA reads as TGTGCCATCAGTGAGTCTATTGGACTAGAGGGGGAGACCCAGTACTTC. Protein sequence: CAISESIGLEGETQYF.

As for this clonotype: The conserved phenylalanine or tryptophan normally closing the CDR3 is absent here, so this likely arose from a read error. This sequence joins TRBV12-3 or TRBV12-4 and TRBJ2-1; no reliable D call. The V gene lost 3 bases and the J gene lost 6 bases, with 6 bases spanning the gap. CDR3 length: 12 amino acids. CDR3 sequence reads: CASSFGVNEQFL. The CDR3 DNA is TGTGCCAGCAGTTTCGGCGTCAATGAGCAGTTCTTA.

As concerns this clonotype: Given a much more abundant clone one base away, this may be a read error. The chain carries TRBV27 and TRBJ2-1; the D gene is possibly TRBD1 (5 bases). The CDR3 is made up of 15 amino acids. Germline assignment: CDR1 MNHEY and CDR2 SMNVEV (reference sequence). Trimming left V 2 bases short and J 5 bases short, with 13 bases between. The CDR3 sequence is CASSLLPGINNEQFF. The CDR3 DNA sequence: TGTGCCAGCAGTTTACTCCCAGGGATCAACAATGAGCAGTTCTTC.